This entry lists 17 T cell receptor beta chains sequenced from one sample in a study of shared clonotypes between healthy human individuals. The protocol was immunoSEQ multiplex PCR, while the TCRdb copy is restricted to in-frame clones and leaves out a portion. The sample lists some 1 million clones, around four fifths occurring once. The specimen sequenced was memory CD4+ T cells sorted from blood. Indicated subset: CD45RA-negative fraction. The receptors derive from a man between 18 and 29 years old in good health.

This chain links TRBV9 with TRBJ1-5; tentative D call: TRBD1 (5 bases). Trimming took 3 bases from V and 6 from J, leaving 16 bases between them. CDR3 size: 15 residues. Germline CDR1 is SGDLS and CDR2 is YYNGEE. The CDR3 nucleotides read TGTGCCAGCAGCGCTGGATTCGTCGGGGGTCAGCCCCAGCATTTT. Amino acids: CASSAGFVGGQPQHF.

V usage is TRBV2 and J usage is TRBJ1-2; D is unresolved. V lost 3 bases, J lost 4 bases, and 15 bases lay in between. Germline V lookup: CDR1 SNHLY, CDR2 FYNNEI. This CDR3 is built from 15 residues. The DNA of the CDR3 is TGTGCCAGCAGTGAGGTGGTCCGGTTGTCCTATGGCTACACCTTC. Translation gives CASSEVVRLSYGYTF.

About this clone itself: A read error is possible here, since a much larger clone lies one base away. The V gene is TRBV7-2, the J gene TRBJ2-7; D remains unclear. Germline-derived CDR1 and CDR2 are SGHTA and FQGNSA. V was cut by 1 base and J by 0 bases, with 7 bases left in between. This CDR3 spans 14 amino acids. The CDR3 sequence: CASSLDWISYEQYF. The CDR3, as DNA: TGTGCCAGCAGCTTAGATTGGATCTCCTACGAGCAGTACTTC.

V gene TRBV10-3 combines with J gene TRBJ1-1; D call uncertain. Per the germline V gene, CDR1 is ENHRY and CDR2 is SYGVKD. The CDR3 covers 16 residues. The V end lost 6 bases, the J end lost 1 base, and 18 bases lay between the germline ends. The CDR3 DNA reads as TGTGCCATCAGAGCCGTCCTAGGTTCGGGGAACACTGAAGCTTTCTTT. Protein sequence: CAIRAVLGSGNTEAFF.

The chain has TRBV10-3 and TRBJ1-4; D is unclear. V was shortened by 0 bases and J by 9 bases, with 5 bases between the two germline ends. The CDR3 covers 12 residues. CDR1 is ENHRY and CDR2 is SYGVKD in the germline V gene. The CDR3 is CAISESRKKLFF. CDR3 sequence (DNA): TGTGCCATCAGTGAGTCCAGGAAAAAACTGTTTTTT.

This chain links TRBV6-5 with TRBJ2-5; 8 nucleotides match TRBD2. The CDR3 length is 12 residues. Per germline, CDR1 MNHEY and CDR2 SVGAGI. After removal of 10 bases from V and 4 bases from J, the junction contained 5 bases not matched to a gene. The CDR3 DNA sequence: TGTGCCACCTGGACTAGCAGAGAGACCCAGTACTTC. The encoded protein is CATWTSRETQYF.

V is TRBV5-6 and J is TRBJ2-7; D call uncertain. Germline assignment: CDR1 SGHDT and CDR2 YYEEEE. The CDR3 has 13 amino acids. Trimming took off 0 bases at V and 2 bases at J, with 6 bases between the two ends. The CDR3 loop reads CASSLAVAYEQYF. The CDR3 bases are TGTGCCAGCAGCTTGGCCGTGGCCTACGAGCAGTACTTC.

J is TRBJ2-7 and V is TRBV6-5; D unresolved. The CDR3 runs to 15 residues. Trimming cost V 8 bases and J 1 base, with 18 bases left between them. Looked up from germline, CDR1 is MNHEY and CDR2 is SVGAGI. Here the CDR3 reads CASRYLLDASYEQYF. CDR3 in DNA: TGTGCCAGCCGGTACCTCCTGGACGCTTCCTACGAGCAGTACTTC.

Many counts were recorded for this clone. The chain is built from TRBV30 and TRBJ2-1; 9 positions match TRBD2. CDR3 length: 14 amino acids. Germline-derived CDR1 and CDR2 are GTSNPN and SVGIG (reference sequence). V dropped 2 bases and J dropped 4; count of bases not matched to a gene: 3. The CDR3 protein is CAWSSGGMYNEQFF. The CDR3 nucleotides are TGTGCCTGGAGTAGCGGGGGGATGTACAATGAGCAGTTCTTC.

The rearrangement links TRBV19 to TRBJ1-4; no definite D call. Germline assignment: CDR1 LNHDA and CDR2 SQIVND (reference sequence). Trimming cost V 8 bases and J 10 bases, with 17 bases left between them. This CDR3 region has 13 residues. CDR3 nucleotide sequence: TGTGCCAGTGCGAGGATCAACCCTGGAAAACTGTTTTTT. Encoded protein: CASARINPGKLFF.

The chain recombines TRBV7-8 with TRBJ2-7; 7 nucleotides line up with TRBD1. With 1 base clipped from V and 2 bases from J, the junction kept 5 bases outside the gene matches. From germline, CDR1 is SGHVS and CDR2 FQNEAQ. The length of the CDR3 is 15 residues. The CDR3 is CASSLEAGGAYEQYF. DNA for the CDR3: TGTGCCAGCAGCTTAGAGGCAGGGGGAGCCTACGAGCAGTACTTC. Together with reference TRBV7-8 and TRBJ2-7, the CDR3 gives the full variable domain: GAGVSQSPRYKVAKRGQDVALRCDPISGHVSLFWYQQALGQGPEFLTYFQNEAQLDKSGLPSDRFFAERPEGSVSTLKIQRTQQEDSAVYLCASSLEAGGAYEQYFGPGTRLTVT.

This clone was detected a few times. This chain connects TRBV14 to TRBJ2-7; D gene uncertain. V lost 1 base and J lost 7, with 14 bases in between. This CDR3 has 14 residues. CDR1 is SGHDN and CDR2 is FVKESK in the germline V gene. This chain's CDR3 is CASSQVLQKQEQYF. The CDR3 DNA is TGTGCCAGCAGCCAAGTTTTACAGAAACAGGAGCAGTACTTC.

The chain recombines TRBV6-5 with TRBJ2-5; D unclear. The CDR3 runs to 13 residues. Germline assignment: CDR1 MNHEY and CDR2 SVGAGI. The ends were cut back, 6 bases at V and 5 bases at J, with 13 bases in the middle. This CDR3 reads CASSPWFGETQYF. In nucleotides, the CDR3 is TGTGCCAGCAGCCCCTGGTTTGGTGAGACCCAGTACTTC.

The V gene is TRBV5-5, the J gene TRBJ2-1; TRBD2 might be the D (6 bases). The V and J ends lost 1 base and 0 bases respectively, with 14 bases between them. CDR3 length equals 17 residues. Germline CDR1 reads SGHKS; CDR2 reads YYEKEE (reference sequence). The CDR3 sequence is CASSLHGTQSSYNEQFF. In nucleotides, the CDR3 is TGTGCCAGCAGCTTGCACGGGACTCAATCCTCCTACAATGAGCAGTTCTTC.

The V gene is TRBV30, the J gene TRBJ1-2; 7 bases map to TRBD1. Germline values: CDR1 GTSNPN, CDR2 SVGIG (reference sequence). This CDR3 comprises 13 residues. V trimming: 8 bases; J trimming: 6 bases; junction bases outside the gene matches: 12. This CDR3 reads CALRKQGRDGYTF. As DNA, the CDR3 is TGTGCCCTCCGAAAACAGGGGAGGGATGGCTACACCTTC.

This clone showed up just a few times. CDR3 protein: CASSVGDRYNYGYTF. The CDR3 bases are TGTGCCAGCAGCGTAGGGGACAGATATAACTATGGCTACACCTTC. The rearrangement links TRBV5-6 to TRBJ1-2, with TRBD1 identical over 7 bases. The CDR3 runs to 15 residues. V lost 4 bases and J lost 1; bases outside the gene matches: 7. Germline V gene data show CDR1 as SGHDT and CDR2 as YYEEEE.

The J gene is TRBJ1-2, the V gene TRBV11-1; 9 bases are a match to TRBD1. Trimming removed 5 bases from V and 6 bases from J; junction bases left unmatched: 7. Looked up from germline, CDR1 is SGHAT and CDR2 is FQDESV (reference sequence). This CDR3 comprises 14 residues. CDR3 coding DNA: TGTGCCAGCAGCCCAGGGGGACAGGGACATGGCTACACCTTC. Translated: CASSPGGQGHGYTF. Supplemented by reference TRBV11-1 and TRBJ1-2, the full variable domain reads EAEVAQSPRYKITEKSQAVAFWCDPISGHATLYWYRQILGQGPELLVQFQDESVVDDSQLPKDRFSAERLKGVDSTLKIQPAELGDSAMYLCASSPGGQGHGYTFGSGTRLTVV.